This TCR beta chain was found in a study of Ad26.COV2.S vaccination and SARS-CoV-2 variants. The assay was immunoSEQ multiplex PCR, and TCRdb's table has in-frame clones only and misses some. The sample carries over 400,000 clones, over 80% recorded once. CDR1 and CDR2 from the germline V gene are LGHNA and YSLEER. V was clipped by 0 bases and J by 7 bases, with 12 bases between them. The CDR3 runs 14 residues. This clone was recorded a few times. Its antigen is unidentified. Study-wide points: Those who received the vaccine showed greater spike-specific TCR breadth than those given placebo.

Described treatment: about 20 received Ad26.COV2.S at low or high dose, single or two shots; several received placebo; per-sample allocation not given. After the first vaccine or placebo injection, samples were drawn on day 63. A Boston donor was an adult aged 18-55 years. The chain uses TRBV4-3 and TRBJ1-1, with D perhaps TRBD1 (6 bases). This clonotype originated in a person aged 18-65 years who received the Ad26.COV2.S COVID-19 vaccine or a placebo. The input for sequencing was peripheral blood, taken in a trial of Ad26.COV2.S vaccine versus placebo. CDR3 sequence reads: CASSQERRGIEAFF. The CDR3 DNA sequence: TGCGCCAGCAGCCAAGAAAGGAGGGGGATTGAAGCTTTCTTT.